These 22 T cell receptor beta chains originate from one sample sequenced in a study of identifying expanded T cells in peripheral blood (dated by TCRdb to about 2019). Libraries were built with the immunoSEQ multiplex PCR assay. TCRdb carries this immuneACCESS record with in-frame sequences only. Its versions omit some clonotypes, under half of them owing to an unresolved V gene in the studies checked, with the rest unexplained. The sample table records over 80,000 clones; 86% of these occur just once. The leading ten clones occupy roughly 5.3% of the sample. Sequencing was carried out using blood. These receptors were obtained from a person aged 18 to 69 in good health.

The chain couples TRBV6-6 to TRBJ1-1, with D perhaps matching TRBD1 (5 bases). Germline CDR1 MNHNY, CDR2 SVGAGI (reference sequence). This CDR3 comprises 14 residues. Deletions cut 6 bases from V and 6 bases from J, with 17 bases between. As DNA, the CDR3 is TGTGCCAGCAGCCAAACCCAGGGTTATGCTGAAGCTTTCTTT. Translated, it gives CASSQTQGYAEAFF.

This clone appeared a single time. The chain joins TRBV4-1 to TRBJ1-1; D gene uncertain. The CDR3 loop spans 13 amino acids. Germline V CDR1 and CDR2: MGHRA, YSYEKL. The V gene lost 4 bases and the J gene lost 5 bases, with 11 bases spanning the gap. The CDR3 spells CASSRAPGTEAFF. The CDR3 nucleotides read TGCGCCAGCAGCCGGGCCCCTGGGACTGAAGCTTTCTTT.

The chain is built from TRBV19 and TRBJ1-1; D is perhaps TRBD1 (6 bases). CDR3 length equals 13 residues. Germline CDR1 LNHDA, CDR2 SQIVND (reference sequence). Trimming took off 7 bases at V and 4 bases at J, with 13 bases between the two ends. The DNA for the CDR3 is TGTGCCAGTATCGGGGGGCTGTCCACTGAAGCTTTCTTT. Translating gives CASIGGLSTEAFF.

The chain has TRBV19 and TRBJ1-2; tentatively, D is TRBD1 (5 bases). This CDR3 comprises 13 residues. V lost 10 bases, J lost 4 bases, and 16 bases lay in between. CDR1 and CDR2 (germline): LNHDA, SQIVND (reference sequence). The CDR3 DNA is TGTGCCACTTCCGACGGGACTCCCTATGGCTACACCTTC. As protein: CATSDGTPYGYTF.

V is TRBV6-1 and J is TRBJ2-2; D could derive from TRBD1 or TRBD2 (6 bases each). V gave up 4 bases and J gave up 4 bases, with 10 bases separating them. This CDR3 is 14 amino acids long. Per germline, CDR1 MNHNS and CDR2 SASEGT. CDR3 loop: CASSGRGVTGELFF. CDR3 bases: TGTGCCAGCAGTGGAAGGGGGGTCACCGGGGAGCTGTTTTTT.

The chain is built from TRBV5-1 and TRBJ1-1; D might be TRBD1 (6 bases). Germline V gene lookup returns CDR1 SGHRS and CDR2 YFSETQ. V lost 7 bases and J lost 2, with 15 bases in between. The CDR3 is 14 amino acids. CDR3 sequence reads: CASEVGGDNTEAFF. The CDR3 region has the DNA TGCGCCAGCGAGGTTGGGGGCGACAACACTGAAGCTTTCTTT.

The V and J genes are TRBV6-1 and TRBJ1-2; D not certain. V lost 2 bases, J lost 4 bases, and 14 bases lay in between. The CDR3 totals 15 residues. Germline CDR1 and CDR2: MNHNS and SASEGT. The CDR3 sequence is CASSEWAQGSYGYTF. The CDR3 DNA reads TGTGCCAGCAGTGAATGGGCCCAAGGGAGCTATGGCTACACCTTC.

This chain uses TRBV9 with TRBJ2-2; maybe TRBD2 (5 bases). This CDR3 comprises 13 residues. CDR1 SGDLS and CDR2 YYNGEE come from the germline V gene. Trimming took off 0 bases at V and 11 bases at J, with 11 bases between the two ends. CDR3 nucleotides: TGTGCCAGCAGCGTAGGAGGGCCTGACGAGCTGTTTTTT. Translation gives CASSVGGPDELFF.

The DNA of the CDR3 is TGCAGCGCCGCAAAGCCGGGACATGAAAAAGCTTTCTTT. Translation gives CSAAKPGHEKAFF. V gene TRBV29-1 combines with J gene TRBJ1-1, with D maybe TRBD1 (6 bases). V dropped 7 bases and J dropped 9 bases, with 21 bases sitting between them. CDR3 length: 13 amino acids. Germline CDR1 and CDR2: SQVTM and ANQGSEA.

The chain employs TRBV6-5 and TRBJ2-2, with 9 bases matching TRBD1. The CDR3 is 15 amino acids. V lost 7 bases, J lost 6 bases, and 9 bases stayed unmatched. The germline CDR1 and CDR2 sequences are MNHEY and SVGAGI. The CDR3 is CASTKYRGHAGELFF. DNA of the CDR3: TGTGCCAGCACCAAATACAGGGGGCACGCCGGGGAGCTGTTTTTT.

The chain employs TRBV5-1 and TRBJ1-5; 8 nucleotides align to TRBD1. The J segment lost 3 bases and the V segment lost 2 bases, leaving 7 bases of the junction unmatched. The CDR3 spans 16 residues. Germline V gene data show CDR1 as SGHRS and CDR2 as YFSETQ. The CDR3 here is CASSFGSGGTNQPQHF. In DNA form, the CDR3 reads TGCGCCAGCAGCTTCGGGTCAGGGGGCACCAATCAGCCCCAGCATTTT.

The chain joins TRBV19 to TRBJ2-2; 8 nucleotides match TRBD2. V shed 11 bases, J shed 3 bases, and the junction held 11 bases outside the gene matches. Germline V gene lookup returns CDR1 LNHDA and CDR2 SQIVND (reference sequence). This CDR3 is 15 amino acids long. The CDR3 DNA reads as TGTGCCTCCATCGGGGGGGGCGTTGACACCGGGGAGCTGTTTTTT. This sequence encodes CASIGGGVDTGELFF.

The J gene is TRBJ2-2, the V gene TRBV7-8; 8 bases are a match to TRBD2. Germline V gene lookup returns CDR1 SGHVS and CDR2 FQNEAQ. The length of the CDR3 is 14 residues. J gave up 6 bases and V 5 bases, and 5 bases lay outside the gene matches. CDR3 sequence: CASSSRRGAGELFF. The CDR3 DNA follows: TGTGCCAGCAGCAGCCGGCGGGGGGCCGGGGAGCTGTTTTTT. Full variable domain (remainder filled in from reference TRBV7-8 and TRBJ2-2): GAGVSQSPRYKVAKRGQDVALRCDPISGHVSLFWYQQALGQGPEFLTYFQNEAQLDKSGLPSDRFFAERPEGSVSTLKIQRTQQEDSAVYLCASSSRRGAGELFFGEGSRLTVL.

There are a few counts of this clone. The gene calls are TRBV10-2 and TRBJ1-6, with D perhaps matching TRBD1 (5 bases). Germline loops: CDR1 WSHSY, CDR2 SAAADI. V gave up 6 bases and J gave up 8 bases, with 17 bases separating them. The CDR3 is 15 amino acids. The CDR3 sequence: CASRNSGLQDSPLHF. The CDR3, as DNA: TGCGCCAGCAGGAATTCGGGACTCCAGGATTCACCCCTCCACTTT.

This chain uses TRBV9 with TRBJ1-1; D unresolved. Germline CDR1 is SGDLS and CDR2 is YYNGEE. V was shortened by 1 base and J by 5 bases, with 9 bases between the two germline ends. This CDR3 has 13 residues. CDR3 coding DNA: TGTGCCAGCAGCGTATGGGGAAGTACTGAAGCTTTCTTT. Translating gives CASSVWGSTEAFF.

This chain joins TRBV4-3 and TRBJ2-4; D might be TRBD2 (5 bases). V lost 0 bases and J 5 bases, leaving 11 bases between the germline ends. The CDR3 contains 15 residues. Per the germline V gene, CDR1 is LGHNA and CDR2 is YSLEER. The CDR3 loop reads CASSQELGKENIQYF. CDR3 DNA: TGCGCCAGCAGCCAAGAACTCGGGAAAGAAAACATTCAGTACTTC.

This clone turned up a few times. The chain combines TRBV5-4 with TRBJ2-7; possible D gene TRBD1, 5 bases. This CDR3 is 13 amino acids long. Germline V gives CDR1 SGHNT, CDR2 YYREEE (reference sequence). V lost 3 bases and J 5 bases, leaving 12 bases between the germline ends. The CDR3 DNA reads TGTGCCAGCAGCTCGCCAGGGCGGAACGAGCAGTACTTC. It yields the protein CASSSPGRNEQYF. Drawing the rest from reference TRBV5-4 and TRBJ2-7, the complete variable domain is ETGVTQSPTHLIKTRGQQVTLRCSSQSGHNTVSWYQQALGQGPQFIFQYYREEENGRGNFPPRFSGLQFPNYSSELNVNALELDDSALYLCASSSPGRNEQYFGPGTRLTVT.

The V gene is TRBV7-6, the J gene TRBJ2-7, with D uncertain. With 4 bases removed from V and 2 bases from J, the gap between germline ends came to 12 bases. The CDR3 runs 14 residues. Germline CDR1 reads SGHVS; CDR2 reads FNYEAQ. CDR3 amino acids: CASSSLSLPYEQYF. In DNA, the CDR3 is TGTGCCAGCAGCTCCTTGAGCCTACCCTACGAGCAGTACTTC.

The J gene is TRBJ1-6, the V gene TRBV30, with D uncertain. The V gene's germline CDR1 is GTSNPN and CDR2 SVGIG (reference sequence). CDR3 length equals 12 residues. Trimming removed 5 bases from V and 4 bases from J, with 6 bases in between. The CDR3 loop is CAWGPYNSPLHF. CDR3 coding DNA: TGTGCCTGGGGACCGTATAATTCACCCCTCCACTTT. Drawing the rest from reference TRBV30 and TRBJ1-6, the complete variable domain is SQTIHQWPATLVQPVGSPLSLECTVEGTSNPNLYWYRQAAGRGLQLLFYSVGIGQISSEVPQNLSASRPQDRQFILSSKKLLLSDSGFYLCAWGPYNSPLHFGNGTRLTVT.

The rearrangement joins TRBV19 to TRBJ1-5; no clear D gene. The germline gives CDR1 LNHDA, CDR2 SQIVND (reference sequence). Trimming cost V 4 bases and J 0 bases, with 10 bases left between them. The CDR3 length is 15 residues. CDR3 coding DNA: TGTGCCAGTAGTAACCTCGCAGTTAGCAATCAGCCCCAGCATTTT. Its protein is CASSNLAVSNQPQHF. Drawing the rest from reference TRBV19 and TRBJ1-5, the complete variable domain is DGGITQSPKYLFRKEGQNVTLSCEQNLNHDAMYWYRQDPGQGLRLIYYSQIVNDFQKGDIAEGYSVSREKKESFPLTVTSAQKNPTAFYLCASSNLAVSNQPQHFGDGTRLSIL.

The chain uses TRBV10-3 and TRBJ2-7; D might be TRBD1 (7 bases). This CDR3 region has 14 residues. The ends were cut back, 1 base at V and 5 bases at J, with 12 bases in the middle. Germline assignment: CDR1 ENHRY and CDR2 SYGVKD. The CDR3 here is CAISELARGDEQYF. The CDR3 DNA sequence: TGTGCCATCAGTGAGTTGGCCAGGGGGGACGAGCAGTACTTC.

The rearrangement links TRBV7-8 to TRBJ2-1; 7 nucleotides agree with TRBD1. The CDR3 covers 16 residues. The germline gives CDR1 SGHVS, CDR2 FQNEAQ. V gave up 0 bases and J gave up 6 bases; unmatched junction bases: 8. CDR3 coding DNA: TGTGCCAGCAGCTTAGCGGAGACAGGGCGGGCCAATGAGCAGTTCTTC. This encodes CASSLAETGRANEQFF.